This T cell receptor beta chain came from a study of T cell repertoires in aging, cancer and after chemotherapy. Multiplex touch-down PCR with TRB-A/B primers amplified rearranged V-D-J TRB sequences. MiXCR, applied by TCRdb to the multiplex PCR reads, yields one record per CDR3 protein. The table shows roughly 2,000 distinct CDR3 sequences, with 30% to 40% occurring only once. The template was genomic DNA from peripheral blood, not RNA. The count of this clonotype is one. V dropped 4 bases and J dropped 7 bases, with 29 bases sitting between them. Germline V lookup: CDR1 SGHNT, CDR2 YYREEE (reference sequence). The CDR3 sequence is 18 residues long.

This receptor was obtained from a human donor with a solid tumor. What was sequenced was blood. V is TRBV5-4 and J is TRBJ1-2; D possibly corresponds to TRBD1 (6 bases). The CDR3 region is CASSPNRDTPLGMGGYTF. CDR3 in DNA: TGTGCCAGCAGCCCTAACCGGGACACTCCCCTTGGTATGGGTGGCTACACCTTC.